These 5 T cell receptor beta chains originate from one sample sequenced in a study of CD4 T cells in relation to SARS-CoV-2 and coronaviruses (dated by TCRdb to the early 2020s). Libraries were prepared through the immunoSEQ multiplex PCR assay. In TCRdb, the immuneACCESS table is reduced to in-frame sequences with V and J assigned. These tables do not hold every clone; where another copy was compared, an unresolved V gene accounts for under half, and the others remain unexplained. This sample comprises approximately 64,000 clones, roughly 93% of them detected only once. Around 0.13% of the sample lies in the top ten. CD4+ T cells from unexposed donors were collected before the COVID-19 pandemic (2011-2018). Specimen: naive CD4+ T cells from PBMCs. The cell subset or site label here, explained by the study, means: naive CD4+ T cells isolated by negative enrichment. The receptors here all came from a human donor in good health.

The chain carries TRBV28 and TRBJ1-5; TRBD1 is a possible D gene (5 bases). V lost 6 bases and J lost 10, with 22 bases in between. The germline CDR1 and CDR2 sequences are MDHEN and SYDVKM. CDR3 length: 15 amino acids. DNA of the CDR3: TGTGCCAGCAGCCTAAACCGGGCCGGGGGTCGTCCCCAGCATTTT. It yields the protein CASSLNRAGGRPQHF.

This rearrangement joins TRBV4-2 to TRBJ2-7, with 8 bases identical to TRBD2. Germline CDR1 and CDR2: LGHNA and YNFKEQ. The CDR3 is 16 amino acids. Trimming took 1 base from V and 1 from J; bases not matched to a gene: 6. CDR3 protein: CASSQGGTSRSYEQYF. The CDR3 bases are TGTGCCAGCAGCCAAGGTGGGACTAGTAGATCCTACGAGCAGTACTTC.

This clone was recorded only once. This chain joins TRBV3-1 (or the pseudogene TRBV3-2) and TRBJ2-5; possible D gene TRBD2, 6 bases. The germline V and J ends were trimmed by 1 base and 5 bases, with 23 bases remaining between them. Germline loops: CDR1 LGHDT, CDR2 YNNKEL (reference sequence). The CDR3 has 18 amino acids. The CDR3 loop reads CASSQVGGVKGVRETQYF. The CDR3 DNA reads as TGTGCCAGCAGCCAAGTTGGAGGGGTTAAGGGAGTAAGGGAGACCCAGTACTTC.

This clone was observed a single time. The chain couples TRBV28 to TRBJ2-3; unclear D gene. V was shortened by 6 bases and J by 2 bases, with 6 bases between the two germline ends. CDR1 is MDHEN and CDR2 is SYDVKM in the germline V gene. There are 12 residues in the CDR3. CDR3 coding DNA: TGTGCCAGCAGCCTAACCACAGATACGCAGTATTTT. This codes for CASSLTTDTQYF.

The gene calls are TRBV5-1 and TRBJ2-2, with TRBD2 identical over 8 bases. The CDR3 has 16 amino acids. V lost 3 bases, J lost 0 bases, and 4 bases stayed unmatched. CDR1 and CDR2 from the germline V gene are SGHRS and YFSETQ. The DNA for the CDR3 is TGCGCCAGCAGCTCAACTAGCGGAGCGAACACCGGGGAGCTGTTTTTT. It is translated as CASSSTSGANTGELFF.